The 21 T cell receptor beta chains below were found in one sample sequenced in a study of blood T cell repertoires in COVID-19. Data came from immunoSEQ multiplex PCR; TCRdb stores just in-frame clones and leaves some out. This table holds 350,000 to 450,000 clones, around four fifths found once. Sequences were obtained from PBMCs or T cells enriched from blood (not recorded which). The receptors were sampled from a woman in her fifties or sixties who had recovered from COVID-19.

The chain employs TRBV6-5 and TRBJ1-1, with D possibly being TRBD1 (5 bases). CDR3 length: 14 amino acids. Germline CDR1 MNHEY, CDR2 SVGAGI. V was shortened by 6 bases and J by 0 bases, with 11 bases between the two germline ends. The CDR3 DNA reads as TGTGCCAGCAGGATAGGGGCTTTGAACACTGAAGCTTTCTTT. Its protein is CASRIGALNTEAFF.

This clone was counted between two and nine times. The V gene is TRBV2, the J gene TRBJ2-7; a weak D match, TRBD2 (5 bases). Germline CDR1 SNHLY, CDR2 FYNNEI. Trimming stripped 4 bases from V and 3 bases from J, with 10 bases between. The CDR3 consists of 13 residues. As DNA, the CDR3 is TGTGCCAGCAGTGTTTTACGGGACTACGAGCAGTACTTC. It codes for CASSVLRDYEQYF.

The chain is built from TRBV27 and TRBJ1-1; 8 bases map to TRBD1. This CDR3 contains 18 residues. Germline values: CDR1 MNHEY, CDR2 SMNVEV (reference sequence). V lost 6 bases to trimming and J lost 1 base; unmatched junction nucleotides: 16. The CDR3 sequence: CASSLTPGTGGPNTEAFF. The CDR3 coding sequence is TGTGCCAGCAGCCTTACTCCCGGGACAGGTGGACCGAACACTGAAGCTTTCTTT.

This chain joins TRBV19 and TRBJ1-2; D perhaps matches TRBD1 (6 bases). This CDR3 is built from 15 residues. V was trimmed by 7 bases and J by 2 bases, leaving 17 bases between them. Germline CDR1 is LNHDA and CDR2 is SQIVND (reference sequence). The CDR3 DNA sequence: TGTGCCAGTACCCAAAGGGGGGGACCGAACTATGGCTACACCTTC. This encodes CASTQRGGPNYGYTF.

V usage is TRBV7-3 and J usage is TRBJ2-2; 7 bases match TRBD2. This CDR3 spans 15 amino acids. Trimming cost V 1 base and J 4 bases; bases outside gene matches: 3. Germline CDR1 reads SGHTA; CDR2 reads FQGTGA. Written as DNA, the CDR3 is TGTGCCAGCAGCTTAATCGCTAGCGGCACCGGGGAGCTGTTTTTT. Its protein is CASSLIASGTGELFF.

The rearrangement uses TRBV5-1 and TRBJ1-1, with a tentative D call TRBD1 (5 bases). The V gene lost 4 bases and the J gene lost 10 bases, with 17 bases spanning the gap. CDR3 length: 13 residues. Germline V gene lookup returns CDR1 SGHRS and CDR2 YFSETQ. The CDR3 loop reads CASSPGGDSGAFF. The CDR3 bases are TGCGCCAGCAGCCCGGGAGGTGACAGCGGAGCTTTCTTT.

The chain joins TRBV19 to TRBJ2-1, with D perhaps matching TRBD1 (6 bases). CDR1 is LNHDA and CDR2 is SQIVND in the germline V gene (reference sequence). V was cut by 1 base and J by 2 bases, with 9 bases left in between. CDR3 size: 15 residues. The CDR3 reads CASSIGDRTYNEQFF. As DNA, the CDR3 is TGTGCCAGTAGTATAGGCGACAGGACCTACAATGAGCAGTTCTTC.

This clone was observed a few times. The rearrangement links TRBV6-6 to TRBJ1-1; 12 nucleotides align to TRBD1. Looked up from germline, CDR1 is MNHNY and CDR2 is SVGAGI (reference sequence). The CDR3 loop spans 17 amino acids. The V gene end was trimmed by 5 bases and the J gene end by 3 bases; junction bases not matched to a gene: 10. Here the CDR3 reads CASSRFGTGGFDTEAFF. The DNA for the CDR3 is TGTGCCAGCAGTCGCTTCGGGACAGGGGGCTTTGACACTGAAGCTTTCTTT.

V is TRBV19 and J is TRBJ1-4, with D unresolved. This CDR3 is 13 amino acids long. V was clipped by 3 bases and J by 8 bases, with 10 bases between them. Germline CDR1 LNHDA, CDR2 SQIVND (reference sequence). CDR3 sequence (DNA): TGTGCCAGTAGTATCGGGGATGGAGAAAAACTGTTTTTT. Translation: CASSIGDGEKLFF. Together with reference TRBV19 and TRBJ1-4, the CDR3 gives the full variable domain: DGGITQSPKYLFRKEGQNVTLSCEQNLNHDAMYWYRQDPGQGLRLIYYSQIVNDFQKGDIAEGYSVSREKKESFPLTVTSAQKNPTAFYLCASSIGDGEKLFFGSGTQLSVL.

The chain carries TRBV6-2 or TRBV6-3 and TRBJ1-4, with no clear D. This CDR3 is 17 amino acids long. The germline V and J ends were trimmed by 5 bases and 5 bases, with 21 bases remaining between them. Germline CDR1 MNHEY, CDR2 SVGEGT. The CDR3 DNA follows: TGTGCCAGCAGTCTACTATCGACCGGGAGCTGGAATGAAAAACTGTTTTTT. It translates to CASSLLSTGSWNEKLFF.

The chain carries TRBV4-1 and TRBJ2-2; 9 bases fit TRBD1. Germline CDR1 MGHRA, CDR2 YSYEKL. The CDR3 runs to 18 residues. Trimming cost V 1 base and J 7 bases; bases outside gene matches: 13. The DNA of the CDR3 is TGCGCCAGCAGCCAAGTCCCCGGCGGGACAGGGTATTACGGGGAGCTGTTTTTT. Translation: CASSQVPGGTGYYGELFF.

The CDR3: CASSVMGEGTGELFF. In DNA, the CDR3 is TGCGCCAGCAGCGTGATGGGGGAGGGGACCGGGGAGCTGTTTTTT. This chain links TRBV5-1 with TRBJ2-2; 7 bases map to TRBD2. Germline lookup yields CDR1 SGHRS and CDR2 YFSETQ. There are 15 residues in the CDR3. J was trimmed by 5 bases and V by 4 bases; bases with no gene match: 8.

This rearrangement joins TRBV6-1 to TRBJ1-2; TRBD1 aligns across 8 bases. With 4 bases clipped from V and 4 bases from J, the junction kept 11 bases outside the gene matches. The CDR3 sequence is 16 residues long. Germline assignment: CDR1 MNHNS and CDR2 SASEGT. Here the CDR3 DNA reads TGTGCCAGCAGTGCCACATGGACAGGGATGGCCTATGGCTACACCTTC. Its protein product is CASSATWTGMAYGYTF.

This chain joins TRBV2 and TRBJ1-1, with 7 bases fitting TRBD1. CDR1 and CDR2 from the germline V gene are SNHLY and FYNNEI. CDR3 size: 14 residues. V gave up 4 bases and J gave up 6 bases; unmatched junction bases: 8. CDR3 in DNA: TGTGCCAGCAGTGTGAGACAGGGCCCTGCTGAAGCTTTCTTT. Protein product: CASSVRQGPAEAFF. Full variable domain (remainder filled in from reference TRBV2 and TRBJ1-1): EPEVTQTPSHQVTQMGQEVILRCVPISNHLYFYWYRQILGQKVEFLVSFYNNEISEKSEIFDDQFSVERPDGSNFTLKIRSTKLEDSAMYFCASSVRQGPAEAFFGQGTRLTVV.

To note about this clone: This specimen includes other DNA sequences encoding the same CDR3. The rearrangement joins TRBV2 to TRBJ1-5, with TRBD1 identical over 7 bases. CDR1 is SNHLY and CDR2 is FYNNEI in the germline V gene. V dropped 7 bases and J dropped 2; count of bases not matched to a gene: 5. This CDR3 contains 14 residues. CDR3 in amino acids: CASNPGQGNQPQHF. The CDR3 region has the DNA TGTGCCAGCAATCCCGGACAGGGCAATCAGCCCCAGCATTTT.

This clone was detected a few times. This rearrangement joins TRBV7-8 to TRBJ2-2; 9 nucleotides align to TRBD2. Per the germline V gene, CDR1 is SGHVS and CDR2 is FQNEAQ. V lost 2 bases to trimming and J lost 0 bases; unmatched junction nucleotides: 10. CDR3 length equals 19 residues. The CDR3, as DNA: TGTGCCAGCAGCTTAAAGGTTTGGACTAGCGCCACGAACACCGGGGAGCTGTTTTTT. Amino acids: CASSLKVWTSATNTGELFF.

The DNA for the CDR3 is TGTGCCAGCAGCATCCGGGACAAAGGAGACACTGAAGCTTTCTTT. Translated: CASSIRDKGDTEAFF. V and J are TRBV11-3 and TRBJ1-1; D is perhaps TRBD1 (6 bases). Germline V CDR1 and CDR2: SGHNT, YENEEA. The V and J ends lost 5 bases and 3 bases respectively, with 16 bases between them. The CDR3 totals 15 residues.

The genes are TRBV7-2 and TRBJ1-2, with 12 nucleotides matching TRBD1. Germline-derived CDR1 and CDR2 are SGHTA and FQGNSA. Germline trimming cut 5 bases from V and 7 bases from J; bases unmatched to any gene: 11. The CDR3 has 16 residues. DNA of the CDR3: TGTGCCAGCAGCAAACAACCGGGACAGGGGGCTTCTGGCTACACCTTC. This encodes CASSKQPGQGASGYTF.

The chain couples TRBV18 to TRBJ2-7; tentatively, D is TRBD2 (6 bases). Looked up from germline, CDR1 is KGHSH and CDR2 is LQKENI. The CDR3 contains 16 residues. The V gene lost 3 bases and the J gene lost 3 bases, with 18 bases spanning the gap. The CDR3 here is CASSPNGRGEDYEQYF. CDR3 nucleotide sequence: TGTGCCAGCTCACCCAACGGGCGGGGAGAAGACTACGAGCAGTACTTC.

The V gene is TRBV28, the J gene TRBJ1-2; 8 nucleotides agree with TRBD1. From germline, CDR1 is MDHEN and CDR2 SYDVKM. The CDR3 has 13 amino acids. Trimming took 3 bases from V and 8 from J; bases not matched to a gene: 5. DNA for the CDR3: TGTGCCAGCAGTTTCAGGGGGCGCCACGGCTACACCTTC. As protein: CASSFRGRHGYTF.

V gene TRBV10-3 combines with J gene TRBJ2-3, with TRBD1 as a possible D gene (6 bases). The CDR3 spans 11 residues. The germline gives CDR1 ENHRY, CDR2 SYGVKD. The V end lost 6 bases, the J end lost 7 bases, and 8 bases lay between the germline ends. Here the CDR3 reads CAISTGNTQYF. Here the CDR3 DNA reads TGTGCCATCAGCACAGGGAATACGCAGTATTTT.